This T cell receptor beta chain came from a study of cytomegalovirus exposure and HLA in healthy donors. Study-wide results and caveats: In a later analysis, common viral pathogens appeared linked to several of the most significant clusters.

The PCR had 60 Vbeta and 13 Jbeta primers. Profiling relied on immunoSEQ multiplex PCR, and the TCRdb table lists in-frame clones only, not all of them. This sample yields tens of thousands of clones, of which over 70% are seen a single time; 1.1% belongs to the top ten. Comments on this clone: Its antigen remains unknown.

CDR1 is GTSNPN and CDR2 is SVGIG in the germline V gene (reference sequence). This CDR3 is built from 11 residues. V lost 3 bases, J lost 7 bases, and 9 bases lay in between. The specimen sequenced was PBMCs. The receptor was isolated from a male donor in good health and CMV-seronegative. The chain employs TRBV30 and TRBJ1-2; D not resolved. The CDR3 DNA is TGTGCCTGGAGAACGGGATGTGGCTACACCTTC. Translating gives CAWRTGCGYTF.